This entry concerns a single T cell receptor (beta chain). The clone's antigen remains unknown. Nothing much larger sits one base from this clone, and base qualities are not available. V is pared back by 1 base and J by 6 bases, with 8 bases lying between the germline termini. Per the germline V gene (reference sequence), SEHNR is the CDR1 and FQNEAQ is the CDR2. From the cysteine up to the phenylalanine, the CDR3 has a length of 13 residues. Of the read, only the CDR3 DNA is kept; its 39 bases are in frame from base 1. The sample belongs to a study of blood T cell repertoires in COVID-19 (dated by TCRdb to 2020 to 2021). In the study overall: The collaborator samples originated in the United States, Italy and Spain and spanned the acute and convalescent phases of COVID-19. The prospective study material was composed of cDNA or gDNA derived from T cells, B-cell-depleted T cells, or PBMCs. The dataset comprised deeply sampled blood TCRbeta repertoires from subjects exposed to, actively infected with, or recovered from COVID-19. The repertoires were released in a freely available public database meant as a resource for research on the immune response to SARS-CoV-2. Samples came from the ongoing ImmuneRACE study (first 160 participants) plus 1,254 subjects from 6 global collaborators. Sample metadata almost always included a de-identified subject ID, COVID-19 status, age in years and sex. Where available, HLA class I and class II types were obtained from metadata supplied by the sample provider rather than from assay-based typing. What the study reported, not specific to this receptor: The amount of clinical and demographic metadata varied by source and participant and was provided uncurated.

TCRbeta CDR3 regions were amplified from genomic DNA using the immunoSEQ Assay, a bias-controlled multiplex PCR. The paper's processing steps were these. Nucleated cell counts per sample were estimated from amplification of reference gene primers within the assay. To quantify the absolute abundance of each unique TCRbeta CDR3 rearrangement, sequence reads were collapsed and filtered. For each sample, productive Simpson clonality was calculated as the square root of Simpson's diversity index over productive rearrangements. TCRdb carries this immuneACCESS record with in-frame sequences only. Its versions omit some clonotypes, under half of them owing to an unresolved V gene in the studies checked, with the rest unexplained. V, J and clone size derive from that table, while D and trimming were established from the DNA sequence. The sample table holds about 300,000 clones, of which roughly nine tenths were seen once. The ten largest make up roughly 1.9% of the sample.

At one collaborating source in Seattle, patients were enrolled during active infection and were followed longitudinally through the course of disease. Each collaborating institution followed its own protocols to collect whole blood in K2EDTA tubes. For TCRbeta analysis, collaborator samples were shipped as frozen whole blood, as isolated PBMCs, or as DNA extracted from either sample type. This TCR was sampled from a woman in her 30s with COVID-19, enrolled during active disease. The specimen was peripheral blood. Rearrangement joined TRBV7-9 to TRBJ2-3; the D gene assignment is ambiguous. The nucleotide sequence reads TGTGCCAGCAGCTTAGATACTCGGGATACGCAGTATTTT. Its protein is CASSLDTRDTQYF.